These 10 T cell receptor beta chains were sequenced from one sample in a study of T cells in localized non-small cell lung cancer. The method was immunoSEQ multiplex PCR; TCRdb's version includes in-frame clones alone and lacks a portion of them. The profile shows about 45,000 clones, around 81% of them singletons. Sequencing used peripheral blood mononuclear cells, obtained before any cancer treatment. Receptor source: a man aged 40-75 years with stage III lung adenocarcinoma.

This clone has a single count. The V gene is TRBV9, the J gene TRBJ1-1; TRBD1 matches 7 bases. This CDR3 is built from 13 residues. Germline CDR1 is SGDLS and CDR2 is YYNGEE. The V segment lost 4 bases and the J segment 5 bases; nucleotides outside the gene matches: 5. Here the CDR3 DNA reads TGTGCCAGCAGCCCGACAGGGTTGACTGAAGCTTTCTTT. This codes for CASSPTGLTEAFF.

The chain couples TRBV5-5 to TRBJ2-4, with TRBD1 matching 7 bases. Germline assignment: CDR1 SGHKS and CDR2 YYEKEE (reference sequence). The CDR3 length is 13 residues. V gave up 0 bases and J gave up 10 bases; unmatched junction bases: 4. CDR3 amino acids: CASSLDRGRIQYF. In DNA form, the CDR3 reads TGTGCCAGCAGCTTGGACAGGGGACGGATTCAGTACTTC.

The chain is built from TRBV15 and TRBJ2-2; no definite D call. Germline values: CDR1 LNHNV, CDR2 YYDKDF (reference sequence). Trimming cost V 4 bases and J 8 bases, with 8 bases left between them. CDR3 size: 12 residues. The CDR3 DNA reads TGTGCCACCAGCATCCGGGCGGGGGAGCTGTTTTTT. Translated: CATSIRAGELFF.

The rearrangement joins TRBV10-2 to TRBJ1-1; D is unclear. Germline V gene sequence: CDR1 WSHSY, CDR2 SAAADI. Trimming shortened V by 0 bases and J by 4 bases, and 6 bases separated the two germline ends. CDR3 length: 13 residues. CDR3 nucleotides: TGCGCCAGCAGTGAGTCGGCAGCCACTGAAGCTTTCTTT. This translates into CASSESAATEAFF.

The chain combines TRBV6-5 with TRBJ2-7; D unclear. CDR1 is MNHEY, CDR2 SVGAGI, per germline. This CDR3 comprises 16 residues. The V end was cut by 6 bases, the J end by 0 bases, with 18 bases between. The CDR3 reads CASSYETVKPSYEQYF. CDR3 nucleotides: TGTGCCAGCAGCTACGAGACCGTTAAACCCTCCTACGAGCAGTACTTC.

This chain uses TRBV18 with TRBJ2-1; 7 bases map to TRBD1. V gave up 4 bases and J gave up 5 bases; unmatched junction bases: 5. Germline-derived CDR1 and CDR2 are KGHSH and LQKENI. This CDR3 region has 14 residues. The CDR3 here is CASSRNDRDNEQFF. The CDR3 DNA is TGTGCCAGCTCACGAAACGACAGGGACAATGAGCAGTTCTTC.

The chain uses TRBV5-6 and TRBJ2-7; D is possibly TRBD2 (6 bases). Per germline, CDR1 SGHDT and CDR2 YYEEEE. V was pared by 0 bases and J by 6 bases, with 13 bases between. This CDR3 is built from 14 residues. CDR3 nucleotide sequence: TGTGCCAGCAGCTTGGTAGGGCGGGGAAGCGAGCAGTACTTC. Protein: CASSLVGRGSEQYF.

About this clone itself: An end of the junction differs from the germline gene, which may be a read error. The rearrangement links TRBV20-1 to TRBJ1-5; 7 nucleotides agree with TRBD1. The V gene's germline CDR1 is DFQATT and CDR2 SNEGSKA (reference sequence). The CDR3 totals 11 residues. CDR3 residues: CSTGGNQPQHF. Written as DNA, the CDR3 is TGTAGTACAGGGGGCAATCAGCCCCAGCATTTT.

This chain joins TRBV6-6 and TRBJ1-1; D is unresolved. The germline V and J ends were trimmed by 4 bases and 0 bases, with 12 bases remaining between them. CDR3 size: 15 residues. CDR1 is MNHNY, CDR2 SVGAGI, per germline (reference sequence). CDR3 nucleotides: TGTGCCAGCAGTTGGGCGGGAGCCTTGAACACTGAAGCTTTCTTT. Its translation is CASSWAGALNTEAFF.

This clone occurred a few times. The V and J genes are TRBV6-1 and TRBJ2-7, with 10 bases fitting TRBD2. CDR1 and CDR2 (germline): MNHNS, SASEGT. The CDR3 totals 15 residues. The ends lost 1 base at V and 0 bases at J; junction bases unmatched: 0. The CDR3 here is CASSEGTSGSYEQYF. Here the CDR3 DNA reads TGTGCCAGCAGTGAAGGGACTAGCGGCTCCTACGAGCAGTACTTC.